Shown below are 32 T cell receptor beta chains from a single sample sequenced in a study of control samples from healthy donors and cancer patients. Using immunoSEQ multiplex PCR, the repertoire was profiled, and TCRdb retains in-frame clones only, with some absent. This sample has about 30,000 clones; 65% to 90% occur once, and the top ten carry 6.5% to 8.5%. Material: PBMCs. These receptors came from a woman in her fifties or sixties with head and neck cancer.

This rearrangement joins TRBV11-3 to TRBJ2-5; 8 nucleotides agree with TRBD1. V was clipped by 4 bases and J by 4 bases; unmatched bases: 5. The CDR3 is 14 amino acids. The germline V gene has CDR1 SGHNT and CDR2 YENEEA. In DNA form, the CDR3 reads TGTGCCAGCAGCTCGGGACAGGCCAGAGAGACCCAGTACTTC. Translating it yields CASSSGQARETQYF. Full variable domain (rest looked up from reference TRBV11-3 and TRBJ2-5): EAGVVQSPRYKIIEKKQPVAFWCNPISGHNTLYWYLQNLGQGPELLIRYENEEAVDDSQLPKDRFSAERLKGVDSTLKIQPAELGDSAVYLCASSSGQARETQYFGPGTRLLVL.

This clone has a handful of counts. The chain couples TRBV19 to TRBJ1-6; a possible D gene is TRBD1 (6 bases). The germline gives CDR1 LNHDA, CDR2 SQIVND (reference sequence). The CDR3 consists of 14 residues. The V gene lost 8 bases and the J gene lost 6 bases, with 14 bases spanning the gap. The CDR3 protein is CASGAGQLNSPLHF. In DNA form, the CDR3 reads TGTGCCAGTGGGGCAGGACAGCTTAATTCACCCCTCCACTTT.

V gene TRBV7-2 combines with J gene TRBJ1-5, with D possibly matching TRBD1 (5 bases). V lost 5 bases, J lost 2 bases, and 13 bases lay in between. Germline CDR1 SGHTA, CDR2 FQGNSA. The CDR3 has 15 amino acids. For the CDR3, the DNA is TGTGCCAGCAGCCCAGGACCGGGGCGCAATCAGCCCCAGCATTTT. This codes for CASSPGPGRNQPQHF.

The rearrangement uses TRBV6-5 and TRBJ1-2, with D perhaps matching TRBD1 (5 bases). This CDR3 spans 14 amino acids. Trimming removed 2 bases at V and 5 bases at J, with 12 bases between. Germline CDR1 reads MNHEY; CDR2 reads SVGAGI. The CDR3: CASSYDRPPYGYTF. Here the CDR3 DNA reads TGTGCCAGCAGTTACGACAGACCCCCTTATGGCTACACCTTC.

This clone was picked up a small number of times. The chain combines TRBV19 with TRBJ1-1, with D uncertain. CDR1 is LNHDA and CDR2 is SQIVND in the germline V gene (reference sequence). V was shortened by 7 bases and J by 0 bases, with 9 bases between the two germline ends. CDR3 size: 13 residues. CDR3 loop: CASTAAVNTEAFF. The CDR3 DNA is TGTGCCAGTACCGCGGCGGTGAACACTGAAGCTTTCTTT.

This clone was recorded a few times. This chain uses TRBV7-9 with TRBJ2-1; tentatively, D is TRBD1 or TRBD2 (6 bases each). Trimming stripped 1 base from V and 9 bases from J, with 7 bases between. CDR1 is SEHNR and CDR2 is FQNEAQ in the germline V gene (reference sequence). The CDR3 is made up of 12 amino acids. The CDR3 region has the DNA TGTGCCAGCAGCTTAGAGGGGGGTGAGCAGTTCTTC. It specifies CASSLEGGEQFF.

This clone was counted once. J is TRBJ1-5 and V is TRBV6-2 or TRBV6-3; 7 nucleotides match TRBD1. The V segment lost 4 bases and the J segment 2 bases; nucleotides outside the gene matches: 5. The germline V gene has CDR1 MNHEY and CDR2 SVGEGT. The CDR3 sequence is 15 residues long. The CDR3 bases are TGTGCCAGCAGTTTCCCAACAGGGGGCAATCAGCCCCAGCATTTT. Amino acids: CASSFPTGGNQPQHF.

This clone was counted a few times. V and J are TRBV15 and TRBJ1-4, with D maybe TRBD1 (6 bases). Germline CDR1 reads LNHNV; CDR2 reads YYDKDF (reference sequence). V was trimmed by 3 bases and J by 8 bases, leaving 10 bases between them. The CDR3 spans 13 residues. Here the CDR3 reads CATSRGGLEKLFF. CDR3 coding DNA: TGTGCCACCAGCAGGGGGGGGCTCGAAAAACTGTTTTTT.

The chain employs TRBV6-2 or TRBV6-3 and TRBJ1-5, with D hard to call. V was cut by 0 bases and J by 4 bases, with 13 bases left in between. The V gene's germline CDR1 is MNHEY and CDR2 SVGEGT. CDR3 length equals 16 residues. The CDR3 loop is CASSYSIRAGNQPQHF. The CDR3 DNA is TGTGCCAGCAGTTACTCGATCCGGGCCGGGAATCAGCCCCAGCATTTT.

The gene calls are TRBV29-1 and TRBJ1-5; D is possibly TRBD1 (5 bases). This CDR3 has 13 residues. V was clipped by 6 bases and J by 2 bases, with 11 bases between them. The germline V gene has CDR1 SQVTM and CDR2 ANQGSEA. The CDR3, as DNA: TGCAGCGTCGGACCGGGGGGCAATCAGCCCCAGCATTTT. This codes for CSVGPGGNQPQHF.

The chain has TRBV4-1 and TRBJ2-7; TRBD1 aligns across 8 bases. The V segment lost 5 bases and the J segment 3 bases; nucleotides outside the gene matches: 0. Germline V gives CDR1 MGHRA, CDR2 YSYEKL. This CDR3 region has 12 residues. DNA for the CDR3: TGCGCCAGCAGCGGACAGGGCTACGAGCAGTACTTC. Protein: CASSGQGYEQYF.

CDR3: CASSLSGLETQYF. CDR3 bases: TGTGCCAGCAGCTTATCGGGCCTGGAGACCCAGTACTTC. V gene TRBV7-2 combines with J gene TRBJ2-5; D gene uncertain. This CDR3 has 13 residues. The V end lost 2 bases, the J end lost 5 bases, and 9 bases lay between the germline ends. Germline V gene data show CDR1 as SGHTA and CDR2 as FQGNSA.

As DNA, the CDR3 is TGTGCCAGCTCACCGGCGGGGGCTTGGGTCTACGAGCAGTACTTC. Translation gives CASSPAGAWVYEQYF. The V and J genes are TRBV18 and TRBJ2-7, with a possible D match to TRBD2 (7 bases). There are 15 residues in the CDR3. The V end was cut by 3 bases, the J end by 3 bases, with 15 bases between. Germline CDR1 reads KGHSH; CDR2 reads LQKENI.

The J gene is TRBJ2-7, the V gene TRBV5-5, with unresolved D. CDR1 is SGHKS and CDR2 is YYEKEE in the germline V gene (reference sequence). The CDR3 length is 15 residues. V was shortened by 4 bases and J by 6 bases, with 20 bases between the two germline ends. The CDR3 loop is CASSNKLLEPFEQYF. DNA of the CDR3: TGTGCCAGCAGCAACAAATTGCTGGAGCCCTTCGAGCAGTACTTC.

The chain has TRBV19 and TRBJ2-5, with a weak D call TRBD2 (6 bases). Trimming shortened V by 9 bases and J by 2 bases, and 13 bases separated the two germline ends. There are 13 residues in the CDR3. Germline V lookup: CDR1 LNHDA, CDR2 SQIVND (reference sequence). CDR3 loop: CASAGQTQETQYF. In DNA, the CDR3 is TGTGCCAGCGCGGGGCAGACACAAGAGACCCAGTACTTC.

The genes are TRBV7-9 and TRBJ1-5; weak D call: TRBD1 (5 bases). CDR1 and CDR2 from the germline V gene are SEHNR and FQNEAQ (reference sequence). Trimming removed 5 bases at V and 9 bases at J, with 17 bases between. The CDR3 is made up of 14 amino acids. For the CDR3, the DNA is TGTGCCAGCAGCGGGGACCGAGCTCCTGGGCCCCAGCATTTT. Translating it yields CASSGDRAPGPQHF.

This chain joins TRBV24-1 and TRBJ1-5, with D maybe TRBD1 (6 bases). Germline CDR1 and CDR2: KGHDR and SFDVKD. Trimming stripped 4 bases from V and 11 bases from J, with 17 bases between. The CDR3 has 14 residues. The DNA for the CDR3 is TGTGCCACCAGTGAACAGGGATCGCAATCAGCCCAGCATTTT. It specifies CATSEQGSQSAQHF.

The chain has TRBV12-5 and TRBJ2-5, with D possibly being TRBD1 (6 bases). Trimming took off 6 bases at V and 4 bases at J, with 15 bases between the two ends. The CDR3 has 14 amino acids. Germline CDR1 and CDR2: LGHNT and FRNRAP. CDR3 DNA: TGTGCTAGTGGCTCTGGGGGCGGGCGAGAGACCCAGTACTTC. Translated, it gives CASGSGGGRETQYF.

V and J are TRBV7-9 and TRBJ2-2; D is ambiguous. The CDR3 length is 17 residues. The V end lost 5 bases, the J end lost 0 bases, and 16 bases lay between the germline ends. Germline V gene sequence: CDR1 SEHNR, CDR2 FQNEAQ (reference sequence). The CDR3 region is CASSVIGFAANTGELFF. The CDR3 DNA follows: TGTGCCAGCAGCGTTATCGGGTTTGCGGCGAACACCGGGGAGCTGTTTTTT.

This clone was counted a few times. The CDR3 sequence: CASTPAPQGSNEKLFF. CDR3 coding DNA: TGTGCCAGTACCCCAGCCCCACAGGGGTCTAATGAAAAACTGTTTTTT. The chain is built from TRBV19 and TRBJ1-4, with TRBD1 matching over 7 bases. V lost 7 bases and J lost 3; bases outside the gene matches: 11. Germline CDR1 LNHDA, CDR2 SQIVND (reference sequence). This CDR3 region has 16 residues.

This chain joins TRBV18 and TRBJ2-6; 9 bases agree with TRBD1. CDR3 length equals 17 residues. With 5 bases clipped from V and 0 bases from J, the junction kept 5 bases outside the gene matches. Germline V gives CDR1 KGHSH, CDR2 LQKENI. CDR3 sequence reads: CASSEGQGFSGANVLTF. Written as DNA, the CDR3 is TGTGCCAGCTCAGAAGGACAGGGGTTCTCTGGGGCCAACGTCCTGACTTTC.

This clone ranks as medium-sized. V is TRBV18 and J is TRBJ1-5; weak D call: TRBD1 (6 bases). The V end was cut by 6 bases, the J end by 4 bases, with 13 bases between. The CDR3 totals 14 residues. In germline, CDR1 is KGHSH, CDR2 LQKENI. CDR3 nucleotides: TGTGCCAGCTCGAGGGGGGGAAATAATCAGCCCCAGCATTTT. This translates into CASSRGGNNQPQHF.

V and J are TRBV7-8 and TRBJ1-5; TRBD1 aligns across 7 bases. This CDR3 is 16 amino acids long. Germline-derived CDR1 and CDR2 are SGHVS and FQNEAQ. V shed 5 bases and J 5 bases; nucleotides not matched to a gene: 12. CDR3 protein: CASSERTGPGHQPQHF. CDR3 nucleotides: TGTGCCAGCAGCGAAAGGACAGGACCAGGCCATCAGCCCCAGCATTTT.

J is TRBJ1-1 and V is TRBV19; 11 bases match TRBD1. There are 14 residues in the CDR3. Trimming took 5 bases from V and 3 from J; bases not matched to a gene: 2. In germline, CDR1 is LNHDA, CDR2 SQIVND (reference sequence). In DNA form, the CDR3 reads TGTGCCAGTAGTGTGGGACAGGGGGACACTGAAGCTTTCTTT. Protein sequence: CASSVGQGDTEAFF.

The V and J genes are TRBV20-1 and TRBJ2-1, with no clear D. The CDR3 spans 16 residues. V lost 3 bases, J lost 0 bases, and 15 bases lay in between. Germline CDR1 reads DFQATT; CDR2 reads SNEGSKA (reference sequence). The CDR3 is CSASDVVGSSYNEQFF. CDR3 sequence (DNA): TGCAGTGCTAGTGACGTGGTGGGTAGCTCCTACAATGAGCAGTTCTTC.

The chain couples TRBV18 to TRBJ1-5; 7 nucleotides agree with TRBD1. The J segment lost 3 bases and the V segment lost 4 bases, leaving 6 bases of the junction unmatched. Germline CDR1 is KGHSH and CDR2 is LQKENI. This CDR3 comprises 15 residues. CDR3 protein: CASSLGQVDNQPQHF. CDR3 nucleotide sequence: TGTGCCAGCTCACTTGGACAGGTTGACAATCAGCCCCAGCATTTT.

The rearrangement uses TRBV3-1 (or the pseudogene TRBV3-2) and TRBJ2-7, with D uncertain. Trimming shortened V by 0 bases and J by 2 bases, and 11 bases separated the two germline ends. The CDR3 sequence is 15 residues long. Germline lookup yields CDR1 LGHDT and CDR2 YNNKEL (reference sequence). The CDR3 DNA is TGTGCCAGCAGCCAAGAATCGACACTTGCCTACGAGCAGTACTTC. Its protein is CASSQESTLAYEQYF.

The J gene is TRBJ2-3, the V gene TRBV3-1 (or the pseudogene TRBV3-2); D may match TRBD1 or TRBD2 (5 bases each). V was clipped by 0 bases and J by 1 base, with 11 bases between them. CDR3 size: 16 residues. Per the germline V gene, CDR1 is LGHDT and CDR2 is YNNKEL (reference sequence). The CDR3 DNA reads TGTGCCAGCAGCCAAGATAGAAGGGGACGCACAGATACGCAGTATTTT. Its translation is CASSQDRRGRTDTQYF.

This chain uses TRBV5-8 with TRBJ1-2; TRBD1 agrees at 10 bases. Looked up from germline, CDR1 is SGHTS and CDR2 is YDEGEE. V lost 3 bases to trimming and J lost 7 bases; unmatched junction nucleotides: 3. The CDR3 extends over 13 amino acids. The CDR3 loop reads CASSSDRGLGYTF. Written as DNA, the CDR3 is TGTGCCAGCAGCTCCGACAGGGGGCTTGGCTACACCTTC.

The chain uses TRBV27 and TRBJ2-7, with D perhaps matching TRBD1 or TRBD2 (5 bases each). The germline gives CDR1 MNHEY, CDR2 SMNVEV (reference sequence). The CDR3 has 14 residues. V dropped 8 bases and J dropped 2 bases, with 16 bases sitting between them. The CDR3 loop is CASSPAGATYEQYF. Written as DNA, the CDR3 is TGTGCCAGCTCCCCTGCCGGGGCGACCTACGAGCAGTACTTC.

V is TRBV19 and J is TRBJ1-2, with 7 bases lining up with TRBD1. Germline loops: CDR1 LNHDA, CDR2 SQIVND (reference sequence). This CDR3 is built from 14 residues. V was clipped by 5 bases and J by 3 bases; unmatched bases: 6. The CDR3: CASSPWDRDYGYTF. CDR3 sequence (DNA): TGTGCCAGTAGTCCCTGGGACAGAGACTATGGCTACACCTTC.

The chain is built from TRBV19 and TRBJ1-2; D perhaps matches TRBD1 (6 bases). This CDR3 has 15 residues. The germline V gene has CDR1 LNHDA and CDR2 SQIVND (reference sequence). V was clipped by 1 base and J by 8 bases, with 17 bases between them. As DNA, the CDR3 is TGTGCCAGTAGTATAGGAACAGGGCCCATGAGCGGCTACACCTTC. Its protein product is CASSIGTGPMSGYTF.